By share, the clone carrying this T cell receptor beta chain counts as medium-sized. Its antigen is still unknown. This sample stems from a study of T cells after posttransplantation cyclophosphamide. This CDR3 comprises 14 residues. V was cut by 3 bases and J by 2 bases, with 10 bases left in between. Germline lookup yields CDR1 MNHNS and CDR2 SASEGT. Produced via immunoSEQ multiplex PCR; TCRdb's table is partial and in-frame only. Singletons are absent from the sample, which has about 25,000 clones. Whole-study results and caveats: Later post-transplant blood repertoires were often dominated by donor CD8+ memory clones. Blood and skin or GI T cell repertoires showed limited TRB overlap. Recipient CMV seropositivity and CMV reactivation strongly tracked TRB clonality.

Cyclophosphamide on days +3 and +4 followed busulfan-fludarabine conditioning and a marrow graft. The sample consisted of PBMCs, taken after allogeneic stem cell transplant with posttransplant cyclophosphamide. This receptor was obtained from a young adult male patient who received an allogeneic stem cell transplant from a related donor, was CMV-positive, and had no GVHD. The graft donor may be the source of some T cells. The chain recombines TRBV6-1 with TRBJ1-1, with D uncertain. The CDR3, as DNA: TGTGCCAGCAGTGACCGAGAAAGTAACACTGAAGCTTTCTTT. Protein sequence: CASSDRESNTEAFF.